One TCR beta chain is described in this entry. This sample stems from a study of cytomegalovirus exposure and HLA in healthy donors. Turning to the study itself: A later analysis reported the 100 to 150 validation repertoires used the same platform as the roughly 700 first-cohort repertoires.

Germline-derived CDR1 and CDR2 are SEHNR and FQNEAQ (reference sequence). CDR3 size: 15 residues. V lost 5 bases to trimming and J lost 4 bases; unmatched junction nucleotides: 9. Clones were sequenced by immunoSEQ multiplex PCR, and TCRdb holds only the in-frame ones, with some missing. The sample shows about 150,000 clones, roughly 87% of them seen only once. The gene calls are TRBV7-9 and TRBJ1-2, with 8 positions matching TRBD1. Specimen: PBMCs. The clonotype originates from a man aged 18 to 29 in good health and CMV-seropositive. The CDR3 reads CASSLPGQATYGYTF. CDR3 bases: TGTGCCAGCAGCCTACCGGGACAGGCAACCTATGGCTACACCTTC.